These 20 T cell receptor beta chains share one sample of origin, sequenced in a study of blood T cell repertoires in COVID-19. Sequencing was performed with immunoSEQ multiplex PCR; in TCRdb, only in-frame clones are kept and a portion is missing. This repertoire shows about 250,000 clones, about 80% found once; its top ten account for over 7.5%. Material: peripheral blood. These receptor sequences come from a man older than 75 with acute or convalescent COVID-19.

This clone was seen only a few times. The chain carries TRBV3-1 (or the pseudogene TRBV3-2) and TRBJ1-2; a possible D gene is TRBD1 (5 bases). Trimming took off 4 bases at V and 8 bases at J, with 17 bases between the two ends. This CDR3 has 14 amino acids. Germline lookup yields CDR1 LGHDT and CDR2 YNNKEL (reference sequence). CDR3 loop: CASSLGQLPRGYTF. In DNA form, the CDR3 reads TGTGCCAGCAGCCTCGGACAACTACCCAGAGGCTACACCTTC.

The CDR3 spells CASSLGSARVGEKLFF. In DNA form, the CDR3 reads TGTGCCAGCAGCTTAGGATCTGCCAGGGTTGGAGAAAAACTGTTTTTT. V usage is TRBV7-8 and J usage is TRBJ1-4; D perhaps matches TRBD1 (5 bases). The CDR3 is made up of 16 amino acids. CDR1 and CDR2 (germline): SGHVS, FQNEAQ. The V and J ends lost 1 base and 8 bases respectively, with 17 bases between them. Drawing the rest from reference TRBV7-8 and TRBJ1-4, the complete variable domain is GAGVSQSPRYKVAKRGQDVALRCDPISGHVSLFWYQQALGQGPEFLTYFQNEAQLDKSGLPSDRFFAERPEGSVSTLKIQRTQQEDSAVYLCASSLGSARVGEKLFFGSGTQLSVL.

The V and J genes are TRBV9 and TRBJ1-5, with unresolved D. V was shortened by 0 bases and J by 9 bases, with 16 bases between the two germline ends. This CDR3 has 15 amino acids. Germline CDR1 is SGDLS and CDR2 is YYNGEE. CDR3 sequence (DNA): TGTGCCAGCAGCGTAGATGAAGGGCTTGCGGGGCCCCAGCATTTT. It is translated as CASSVDEGLAGPQHF.

This rearrangement joins TRBV5-1 to TRBJ1-1; 7 nucleotides line up with TRBD1. J gave up 4 bases and V 4 bases, and 10 bases lay outside the gene matches. Germline lookup yields CDR1 SGHRS and CDR2 YFSETQ. The CDR3 sequence is 15 residues long. Here the CDR3 DNA reads TGCGCCAGCAGCCCAGAGGGGGCAAAGGGCACTGAAGCTTTCTTT. Residues: CASSPEGAKGTEAFF.

The chain recombines TRBV27 with TRBJ1-5; no firm D call. Trimming removed 3 bases at V and 0 bases at J, with 9 bases between. The V gene's germline CDR1 is MNHEY and CDR2 SMNVEV (reference sequence). The CDR3 runs to 15 residues. This chain's CDR3 is CASSFRGLSNQPQHF. CDR3 nucleotide sequence: TGTGCCAGCAGTTTCCGAGGCCTTAGCAATCAGCCCCAGCATTTT.

The rearrangement uses TRBV12-3 or TRBV12-4 and TRBJ2-3, with 8 bases that match TRBD1. The CDR3 spans 13 residues. J lost 6 bases, V lost 8 bases, and 7 bases had no gene match. The CDR3 DNA is TGTGCCAGCGGACAGGGCGGCTGGGATACGCAGTATTTT. Its translation: CASGQGGWDTQYF.

The genes are TRBV2 and TRBJ1-1, with 7 nucleotides matching TRBD1. Trimming took 5 bases from V and 1 from J; bases not matched to a gene: 4. The CDR3 contains 14 residues. Germline V gene lookup returns CDR1 SNHLY and CDR2 FYNNEI. The DNA for the CDR3 is TGTGCCAGCAGTACGGGACAGAGGAACACTGAAGCTTTCTTT. This encodes CASSTGQRNTEAFF.

This chain connects TRBV19 to TRBJ1-5; TRBD1 matches at 10 bases. CDR1 and CDR2 from the germline V gene are LNHDA and SQIVND (reference sequence). The CDR3 covers 14 residues. V was clipped by 7 bases and J by 6 bases; unmatched bases: 6. CDR3 loop: CASKATGGSQPQHF. The DNA for the CDR3 is TGTGCCAGTAAGGCGACAGGGGGCTCTCAGCCCCAGCATTTT.

The V gene is TRBV30, the J gene TRBJ1-2; TRBD1 might be the D (5 bases). CDR1 is GTSNPN and CDR2 is SVGIG in the germline V gene (reference sequence). CDR3 length equals 15 residues. V was cut by 3 bases and J by 0 bases, with 14 bases left in between. The CDR3 spells CAWRGHRRANYGYTF. In DNA, the CDR3 is TGTGCCTGGAGAGGGCACAGGCGAGCTAACTATGGCTACACCTTC. The entire variable domain, with the rest obtained from reference TRBV30 and TRBJ1-2, is as follows: SQTIHQWPATLVQPVGSPLSLECTVEGTSNPNLYWYRQAAGRGLQLLFYSVGIGQISSEVPQNLSASRPQDRQFILSSKKLLLSDSGFYLCAWRGHRRANYGYTFGSGTRLTVV.

The chain combines TRBV27 with TRBJ2-3, with D tentatively TRBD1 (5 bases). V gave up 9 bases and J gave up 4 bases, with 23 bases separating them. Germline-derived CDR1 and CDR2 are MNHEY and SMNVEV (reference sequence). CDR3 length equals 16 residues. CDR3 nucleotide sequence: TGTGCCAGTCGGATCTGGGGCAGCGAGACCCCAGATACGCAGTATTTT. Translating gives CASRIWGSETPDTQYF.

For this clone: The missing conserved phenylalanine or tryptophan at the end of this CDR3 makes a read error likely. The limits of the CDR3 on the DNA are not certain, so only TCRdb's listed CDR3 is given. This rearrangement joins TRBV21-1 to TRBJ1-4; the DNA was not used to check the table's D call, TRBD1. TRBV21-1 is termed a pseudogene. The CDR3 totals 17 residues, both ends included. The CDR3 loop reads CASSKMVSGRGPFNDFA.

The chain has TRBV14 and TRBJ2-2, with D uncertain. Germline CDR1 reads SGHDN; CDR2 reads FVKESK. The CDR3 has 14 residues. V was cut by 2 bases and J by 7 bases, with 11 bases left in between. In DNA, the CDR3 is TGTGCCAGCAGCCAACAGGCTCTCGGCGGGGAGCTGTTTTTT. It encodes CASSQQALGGELFF. The variable domain in full, with the rest retrieved from reference TRBV14 and TRBJ2-2, is EAGVTQFPSHSVIEKGQTVTLRCDPISGHDNLYWYRRVMGKEIKFLLHFVKESKQDESGMPNNRFLAERTGGTYSTLKVQPAELEDSGVYFCASSQQALGGELFFGEGSRLTVL.

The V gene is TRBV18, the J gene TRBJ2-2, with D tentatively TRBD2 (6 bases). This CDR3 spans 18 amino acids. Germline CDR1 and CDR2: KGHSH and LQKENI. V lost 0 bases and J 0 bases, leaving 14 bases between the germline ends. CDR3 sequence (DNA): TGTGCCAGCTCACCACCGTCAGGCGGGGTGACGAACACCGGGGAGCTGTTTTTT. This codes for CASSPPSGGVTNTGELFF.

This clone came up a few times. The CDR3 coding sequence is TGTGCCAGCAGCTTAGGGTCCATTAGCGGGGGGGCCGTTAATGAGCAGTTCTTC. Residues: CASSLGSISGGAVNEQFF. The chain uses TRBV7-9 and TRBJ2-1; the match to TRBD2 covers 11 bases. The CDR3 has 18 residues. Germline trimming cut 1 base from V and 7 bases from J; bases unmatched to any gene: 12. Germline V CDR1 and CDR2: SEHNR, FQNEAQ (reference sequence).

V usage is TRBV4-2 and J usage is TRBJ1-1; a weak D match, TRBD1 (6 bases). The CDR3 contains 15 residues. Trimming removed 0 bases from V and 4 bases from J, with 12 bases in between. Per germline, CDR1 LGHNA and CDR2 YNFKEQ. CDR3 in amino acids: CASSQDREGGTEAFF. In nucleotides, the CDR3 is TGTGCCAGCAGCCAAGATAGGGAGGGGGGCACTGAAGCTTTCTTT.

The chain uses TRBV6-6 and TRBJ2-1; 7 nucleotides agree with TRBD2. CDR1 MNHNY and CDR2 SVGAGI come from the germline V gene (reference sequence). The CDR3 is 15 amino acids. V was pared by 10 bases and J by 5 bases, with 14 bases of the junction left unmatched. CDR3 in amino acids: CAMAPSRGSDNEQFF. In DNA form, the CDR3 reads TGTGCCATGGCCCCATCGCGGGGGTCTGACAATGAGCAGTTCTTC.

This chain uses TRBV6-5 with TRBJ1-2; the D gene is possibly TRBD1 (6 bases). V gave up 5 bases and J gave up 2 bases, with 6 bases separating them. This CDR3 comprises 12 residues. Germline values: CDR1 MNHEY, CDR2 SVGAGI. The CDR3 protein is CASSTGNYGYTF. The CDR3 DNA is TGTGCCAGCAGTACAGGGAACTATGGCTACACCTTC.

V gene TRBV6-6 combines with J gene TRBJ2-1; D possibly corresponds to TRBD2 (5 bases). CDR1 MNHNY and CDR2 SVGAGI come from the germline V gene (reference sequence). CDR3 length: 16 amino acids. The ends were cut back, 7 bases at V and 0 bases at J, with 16 bases in the middle. CDR3 sequence reads: CASTPGLTGSYNEQFF. DNA for the CDR3: TGTGCCAGCACCCCAGGACTGACGGGCTCCTACAATGAGCAGTTCTTC.

The gene calls are TRBV19 and TRBJ2-7, with D perhaps matching TRBD1 (7 bases). Per the germline V gene, CDR1 is LNHDA and CDR2 is SQIVND (reference sequence). This CDR3 is built from 14 residues. Trimming took off 1 base at V and 6 bases at J, with 13 bases between the two ends. CDR3 sequence: CASSIGGTVGEQYF. As DNA, the CDR3 is TGTGCCAGTAGTATAGGCGGGACAGTCGGCGAGCAGTACTTC.

The chain employs TRBV5-1 and TRBJ1-1, with D unclear. V lost 1 base and J 5 bases, leaving 12 bases between the germline ends. This CDR3 is built from 14 residues. The germline V gene has CDR1 SGHRS and CDR2 YFSETQ. The CDR3 DNA reads TGCGCCAGCAGCTTGATGGAGGGTGGGACTGAAGCTTTCTTT. Translating it yields CASSLMEGGTEAFF.